Below are 17 T cell receptor beta chains sequenced from a single sample in a study of technical replicates of blood from four donors. Repertoires were generated with immunoSEQ multiplex PCR, while TCRdb's copy carries only in-frame clones and drops some. The data contain approximately 89,000 clones, 94% of them singletons. Sequenced material: T cells isolated from PBMCs. The receptors derive from a human donor in good health.

The rearrangement links TRBV7-3 to TRBJ2-7, with TRBD1 identical over 7 bases. Germline CDR1 reads SGHTA; CDR2 reads FQGTGA. V shed 3 bases and J 5 bases; nucleotides not matched to a gene: 7. The CDR3 length is 14 residues. The CDR3 DNA reads TGTGCCAGCAGCTTCACAGGGGCCGCCGACGAGCAGTACTTC. The encoded protein is CASSFTGAADEQYF. Variable domain in full (rest from reference TRBV7-3 and TRBJ2-7): GAGVSQTPSNKVTEKGKYVELRCDPISGHTALYWYRQSLGQGPEFLIYFQGTGAADDSGLPNDRFFAVRPEGSVSTLKIQRTERGDSAVYLCASSFTGAADEQYFGPGTRLTVT.

This rearrangement joins TRBV19 to TRBJ1-2; TRBD1 might be the D (5 bases). This CDR3 is 12 amino acids long. Germline V gene lookup returns CDR1 LNHDA and CDR2 SQIVND (reference sequence). The V end lost 6 bases, the J end lost 9 bases, and 14 bases lay between the germline ends. The chain's CDR3 is CASRNRAGSYTF. DNA for the CDR3: TGTGCCAGTAGAAACCGTGCAGGGAGCTACACCTTC.

J is TRBJ2-3 and V is TRBV9, with TRBD2 matching over 10 bases. The V gene end was trimmed by 7 bases and the J gene end by 4 bases; junction bases not matched to a gene: 9. The germline CDR1 and CDR2 sequences are SGDLS and YYNGEE. The CDR3 has 15 residues. The CDR3 DNA sequence: TGTGCCAGCGCTCCGGGACTAGCGACTTCAGATACGCAGTATTTT. Its translation: CASAPGLATSDTQYF.

The chain carries TRBV7-2 and TRBJ2-2; 7 bases map to TRBD2. There are 15 residues in the CDR3. Germline loops: CDR1 SGHTA, CDR2 FQGNSA. Unmatched junction bases numbered 7, after V lost 2 bases and J lost 7 bases. The CDR3 nucleotides are TGTGCCAGCAGCTTAAATCGGGGGGACGTCGGGGAGCTGTTTTTT. It codes for CASSLNRGDVGELFF. Supplemented by reference TRBV7-2 and TRBJ2-2, the full variable domain reads GAGVSQSPSNKVTEKGKDVELRCDPISGHTALYWYRQSLGQGLEFLIYFQGNSAPDKSGLPSDRFSAERTGGSVSTLTIQRTQQEDSAVYLCASSLNRGDVGELFFGEGSRLTVL.

In its sample, this clone was seen once. This sequence joins TRBV2 and TRBJ2-5, with D uncertain. Germline-derived CDR1 and CDR2 are SNHLY and FYNNEI. V lost 6 bases, J lost 5 bases, and 13 bases lay in between. The CDR3 covers 13 residues. The CDR3 coding sequence is TGTGCCAGCAGCGATACAGATAGGGAGACCCAGTACTTC. Amino acids: CASSDTDRETQYF.

This clone was seen a single time. The V call is TRBV27, the J call TRBJ1-5; 7 nucleotides line up with TRBD1. This CDR3 contains 14 residues. Germline CDR1 reads MNHEY; CDR2 reads SMNVEV (reference sequence). J gave up 3 bases and V 10 bases, and 9 bases lay outside the gene matches. The CDR3 reads CATRQGGPNQPQHF. The CDR3 nucleotides are TGTGCCACCAGGCAAGGGGGCCCCAATCAGCCCCAGCATTTT.

This clone has just a few counts. V and J are TRBV18 and TRBJ1-4, with a tentative D call TRBD1 (6 bases). CDR1 is KGHSH, CDR2 LQKENI, per germline. The CDR3 is 15 residues long. Trimming stripped 6 bases from V and 0 bases from J, with 11 bases between. Here the CDR3 reads CASSLRGATNEKLFF. The CDR3 DNA reads TGTGCCAGCTCTCTCAGGGGAGCAACTAATGAAAAACTGTTTTTT.

The chain joins TRBV5-6 to TRBJ2-5; 9 bases agree with TRBD1. Germline CDR1 reads SGHDT; CDR2 reads YYEEEE. J lost 5 bases, V lost 1 base, and 0 bases had no gene match. This CDR3 comprises 13 residues. In nucleotides, the CDR3 is TGTGCCAGCAGCTTGACAGGGGGCGAGACCCAGTACTTC. Its protein product is CASSLTGGETQYF.

This clone was seen more than once but under ten times. The V gene is TRBV5-4, the J gene TRBJ1-3; D unclear. The V gene lost 0 bases and the J gene lost 0 bases, with 4 bases spanning the gap. The length of the CDR3 is 14 residues. CDR1 and CDR2 from the germline V gene are SGHNT and YYREEE (reference sequence). CDR3: CASSLDISGNTIYF. The CDR3, as DNA: TGTGCCAGCAGCTTGGACATCTCTGGAAACACCATATATTTT.

The J gene is TRBJ2-7, the V gene TRBV25-1; D possibly corresponds to TRBD2 (6 bases). V was trimmed by 5 bases and J by 7 bases, leaving 27 bases between them. Per the germline V gene, CDR1 is MGHDK and CDR2 is SYGVNS. The CDR3 is 17 amino acids. The CDR3 loop is CASSQLRDSQGLREQYF. The CDR3 DNA reads TGTGCCAGCAGTCAGCTCCGGGACTCGCAGGGTCTACGGGAGCAGTACTTC.

The gene calls are TRBV4-3 and TRBJ1-2; D is undetermined. Trimming shortened V by 0 bases and J by 0 bases, and 11 bases separated the two germline ends. CDR3 length: 16 residues. Germline V CDR1 and CDR2: LGHNA, YSLEER. The CDR3 loop is CASSQDPAGANYGYTF. The CDR3 nucleotides read TGCGCCAGCAGCCAAGACCCTGCAGGTGCTAACTATGGCTACACCTTC.

This rearrangement joins TRBV5-1 to TRBJ2-7; 10 bases map to TRBD2. CDR3 length: 14 amino acids. CDR1 and CDR2 from the germline V gene are SGHRS and YFSETQ. V was pared by 0 bases and J by 4 bases, with 1 base of the junction left unmatched. CDR3: CASSLGTSGYEQYF. The CDR3 DNA sequence: TGCGCCAGCAGCTTGGGGACTAGCGGTTACGAGCAGTACTTC.

This clone turned up a few times. The rearrangement joins TRBV9 to TRBJ2-2; D remains ambiguous. Trimming shortened V by 2 bases and J by 6 bases, and 5 bases separated the two germline ends. Looked up from germline, CDR1 is SGDLS and CDR2 is YYNGEE. The length of the CDR3 is 12 residues. CDR3 sequence reads: CASSVGPGELFF. The CDR3 DNA reads TGTGCCAGCAGCGTTGGGCCCGGGGAGCTGTTTTTT.

The chain combines TRBV2 with TRBJ2-6; 11 nucleotides agree with TRBD2. This CDR3 contains 18 residues. CDR1 is SNHLY and CDR2 is FYNNEI in the germline V gene. Losses at the gene ends were 5 bases for V and 2 bases for J; bases not matched to a gene: 8. The CDR3 is CASSYRLAGNAGANVLTF. CDR3 nucleotides: TGTGCCAGCAGTTATAGACTAGCGGGAAATGCTGGGGCCAACGTCCTGACTTTC.

The chain links TRBV7-7 to TRBJ2-1, with D tentatively TRBD1 (5 bases). From germline, CDR1 is SSHAT and CDR2 FNYEAQ (reference sequence). There are 13 residues in the CDR3. Trimming left V 3 bases short and J 10 bases short, with 13 bases between. In nucleotides, the CDR3 is TGTGCCAGCAGCTTGGCAGGGCCGGAGGAGCAGTTCTTC. It is translated as CASSLAGPEEQFF.

The chain employs TRBV6-5 and TRBJ2-7, with 9 bases identical to TRBD1. CDR1 and CDR2 (germline): MNHEY, SVGAGI. Unmatched junction bases numbered 10, after V lost 6 bases and J lost 4 bases. The CDR3 is 15 amino acids. The CDR3 spells CASRRGQGGLYEQYF. CDR3 coding DNA: TGTGCCAGCAGACGGGGACAGGGAGGGTTGTACGAGCAGTACTTC.

V and J are TRBV28 and TRBJ2-7, with TRBD2 as a possible D gene (6 bases). Germline V gene data show CDR1 as MDHEN and CDR2 as SYDVKM. Trimming shortened V by 7 bases and J by 4 bases, and 23 bases separated the two germline ends. The CDR3 loop spans 16 amino acids. CDR3 region: CASTRAGPGVLYEQYF. Written as DNA, the CDR3 is TGTGCCAGCACTAGAGCTGGACCGGGAGTTCTTTACGAGCAGTACTTC.